Listed below are T cell receptor beta chains from one sample, sequenced in a study of response to subunit inactivated influenza vaccine. TCRdb passed the RT-PCR reads through MiXCR, listing each CDR3 protein once. The repertoire consists of 450,000 to 700,000 distinct CDR3 sequences, with 14% occurring once and the leading ten covering approximately 12%. Sequencing used PBMCs from blood, obtained 11 to 12 days after vaccination. These receptors originate from a man aged 45-60 years who received an inactivated influenza vaccine. Each CDR3 is given with its conserved first and last residue. The D gene is left open where the match is weak. Clone size is stated in some rows and not others, as once, few, many or a class when expanded.

clone_size	j_call	v_call	d_call	cdr3_length	cdr3_aa	cdr3_nt
-	TRBJ1-4	TRBV4-3	-	16	CASSQDLVGTNEKLFF	TGCGCCAGCAGCCAAGATCTCGTTGGAACTAATGAAAAACTGTTTTTT
-	TRBJ1-2	TRBV11-2	-	15	CASSGGRPTNYGYTF	TGTGCCAGCAGCGGTGGAAGGCCAACTAACTATGGCTACACCTTC
-	TRBJ2-1	TRBV28	-	15	CASSLLAVGGDEQFF	TGTGCCAGCAGTTTATTAGCGGTCGGGGGAGATGAGCAGTTCTTC
-	TRBJ2-1	TRBV7-9	-	12	CASIGGNNEQFF	TGTGCCAGCATAGGGGGAAACAATGAGCAGTTCTTC
-	TRBJ2-1	TRBV7-6	-	14	CASSRRTDYNEQFF	TGTGCCAGCAGCCGACGGACTGATTACAATGAGCAGTTCTTC
-	TRBJ2-7	TRBV20-1	TRBD2	14	CSASGGGKDYEQYF	TGCAGTGCTAGTGGGGGGGGGAAAGACTACGAGCAGTACTTC
-	TRBJ2-3	TRBV11-3	TRBD1	14	CASSSDRGGNTQYF	TGTGCCAGCAGCTCGGACAGGGGGGGGAATACGCAGTATTTT
many	TRBJ2-5	TRBV12-3/TRBV12-4	-	12	CASSSGSATQYF	TGTGCCAGCAGTTCGGGCAGCGCGACCCAGTACTTC
few	TRBJ2-7	TRBV12-3/TRBV12-4	-	13	CASRGSPSYEQYF	TGTGCCAGCCGGGGCTCGCCCTCCTACGAGCAGTACTTC
many	TRBJ1-1	TRBV5-1	-	13	CASSLEGGTEAFF	TGCGCCAGCAGCTTGGAAGGAGGCACTGAAGCTTTCTTT
-	TRBJ2-5	TRBV28	-	14	CASSRSGRGETQYF	TGTGCCAGCAGTCGAAGCGGCCGAGGGGAGACCCAGTACTTC
few	TRBJ2-7	TRBV28	TRBD2	16	CASSLRLAGGLNEQYF	TGTGCCAGCAGTTTACGACTAGCGGGAGGATTAAACGAGCAGTACTTC
few	TRBJ2-1	TRBV7-6	TRBD1	17	CASSLKAGTANYNEQFF	TGTGCCAGCAGCTTAAAAGCCGGGACAGCTAACTACAATGAGCAGTTCTTC
many	TRBJ2-1	TRBV7-8	-	15	CASSLAPVGGDEQFF	TGTGCCAGCAGCTTAGCCCCGGTCGGTGGGGATGAGCAGTTCTTC